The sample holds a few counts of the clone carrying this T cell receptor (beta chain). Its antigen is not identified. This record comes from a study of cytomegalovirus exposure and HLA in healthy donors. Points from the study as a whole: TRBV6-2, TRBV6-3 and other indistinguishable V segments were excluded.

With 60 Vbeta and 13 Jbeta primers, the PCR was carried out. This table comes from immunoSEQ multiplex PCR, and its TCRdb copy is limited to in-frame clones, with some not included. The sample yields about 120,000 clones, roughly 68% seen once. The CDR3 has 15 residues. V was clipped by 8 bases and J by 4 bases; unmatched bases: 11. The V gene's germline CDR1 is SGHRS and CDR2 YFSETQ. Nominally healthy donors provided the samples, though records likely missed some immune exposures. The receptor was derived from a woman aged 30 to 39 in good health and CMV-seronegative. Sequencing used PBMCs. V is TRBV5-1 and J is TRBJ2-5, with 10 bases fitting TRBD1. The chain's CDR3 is CASTIRTGGLETQYF. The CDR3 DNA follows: TGCGCCAGTACGATAAGGACAGGGGGATTAGAGACCCAGTACTTC. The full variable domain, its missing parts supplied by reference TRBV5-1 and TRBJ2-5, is KAGVTQTPRYLIKTRGQQVTLSCSPISGHRSVSWYQQTPGQGLQFLFEYFSETQRNKGNFPGRFSGRQFSNSRSEMNVSTLELGDSALYLCASTIRTGGLETQYFGPGTRLLVL.